This T cell receptor (beta chain) stems from a study of shared clonotypes between healthy human individuals (dated by TCRdb to about 2020). At the level of the whole study: Three men and two women, aged 18 to 49 years, made up the cohort. Each donor's leukapheresis produced roughly between roughly 0.9 and 8.9 billion PBMCs. To increase sequencing depth and limit assay-specific biases, different laboratories used diverse techniques to prepare libraries and sequence TCR repertoires. The study deeply sequenced blood TCR repertoires of about 5 healthy adults to estimate repertoire size and the extent of clonotype sharing between individuals. For each donor, CD4 naive and CD4 memory were each given three plates, CD8 naive was given two plates, and CD8 memory was given one plate. What the authors observed across the whole study: Incomplete sequencing was indicated by rarefaction of sorted-subset datasets, despite the large sequencing depth. Pairwise subsampling led to the expectation that sequencing depth would affect the degree of clonotype sharing among donors. Sampling was restricted to blood, and TCR repertoires in tissues likely differ from the TCR repertoires found in blood. Naive subsets generally had larger estimated clonotype richness than memory subsets did. The genetic and exposure-history diversity represented was limited by the small number of donors. Clonotypes shared by all four sorted-subset donors showed higher generation probabilities than non-shared clonotypes. About 5% of naive CD4, 3.5% of naive CD8, roughly 2.4% of memory CD4, and less than 0.45% of memory CD8 clonotypes were shared across four donors.

The germline ends are 5 bases apart after V is trimmed by 2 bases and J by 6 bases. The CDR3 measures 12 amino acids from cysteine to phenylalanine. The CDR3 DNA has 36 bases and is translated from base 1. CDR1 is given as LGHNT and CDR2 as FRNRAP, both from the germline V gene. As to this clone: Its binding antigen is unknown. Base qualities are not at hand, and no much larger clone is one base apart.

The donors were healthy, HIV-negative adults with no recently reported acute infections or vaccinations. Only Caucasian adults living in Nashville, Tennessee, USA were represented among the donors. CD4+ T cells were enriched through magnetic negative selection, after which naive cells were positively selected on CD45RA and the remaining negative fraction served as the memory subset. Blood was obtained by leukapheresis, after which PBMCs were separated by Ficoll-Histopaque density gradient centrifugation and cryopreserved in liquid nitrogen vapor phase. Analytical flow cytometry was used to check the purity and quantity of every magnetically sorted T cell population. Each sorted fraction had its genomic DNA isolated and then quantified by UV absorbance on a Nanodrop 2000c. Using the deep immunoSEQ assay, TCR CDR3 regions were amplified from genomic DNA by multiplex PCR. For each cell subset, the extracted genomic DNA was distributed evenly across all wells of several immunoSEQ 96-well plates, and each plate served as one replicate. For sorted subsets, about 200 ng genomic DNA, equal to 30,000 to 35,000 T cell genomes, was loaded into each replicate PCR. Purified libraries were quantified with a Qubit 3.0 fluorometer, sized on a Bioanalyzer 2100, and re-quantified with the KAPA Library Quantification kit. Each immunoSEQ 96-well plate was sequenced on its own single-read 150-cycle Illumina NextSeq 550 flow cell. The authors' analysis ran thus. Because only junctional sequences without quality scores were contained in the immunoSEQ output, filtering matching that applied to full-length reads could not be performed. Sequences were annotated with PyIR, a Python wrapper for IgBLAST v1.9, using IMGT germline references to assign V/J genes and CDR3. Reads were filtered out if the reads had weak V/J assignments (E-value above 1e-6), no CDR3, stop codons, out-of-frame junctions, or ambiguous translated residues. A V3J clonotype was defined by an identical inferred V gene, J gene, and CDR3 amino acid sequence. Percentage overlap between repertoires was calculated by dividing the number of shared unique clonotypes by the size of the smaller repertoire. Three approaches were used to assess repertoire richness: RTK rarefaction, the Chao1 estimator, and Recon v2.1 estimates of unobserved clonotypes. OLGA was used to compute generation probabilities for all TCRbeta clonotypes that the gDNA method yielded from a few donors. The clones in this table, taken by TCRdb from immuneACCESS, are in-frame only. Not every clone is retained; where verified, under half of the shortfall comes from an unresolved V gene, and the cause of the rest is unknown. The V and J calls and clone size are taken from that table; D and trimming were inferred from the DNA. The sample table lists roughly 2,300,000 clones, under 95% of them with a count of one. Of the sample, approximately 0.39% is held by the ten largest clones.

The source is a young man in good health. Some clones in this sample may be carry-over from other donors' samples. The rearrangement joined TRBV12-5 to TRBJ2-1, with no D gene named confidently. Sequencing input: naive CD4+ T cells from PBMCs. This specimen's cell subset or site label, interpreted: CD45RA+ positively selected. In nucleotide form, the sequence is TGTGCTAGTGGTTTGAATAGCAATGAGCAGTTCTTC. This gives the protein CASGLNSNEQFF. The entire variable domain, with the stretches around the CDR3 drawn from the reference TRBV12-5 and TRBJ2-1 proteins, is DARVTQTPRHKVTEMGQEVTMRCQPILGHNTVFWYRQTMMQGLELLAYFRNRAPLDDSGMPKDRFSAEMPDATLATLKIQPSEPRDSAVYFCASGLNSNEQFFGPGTRLTVL.